This entry lists 7 T cell receptor beta chains sequenced from one sample in a study of T cell clonality in common variable immunodeficiency. Some clones are missing from TCRdb's copy, which holds only in-frame ones; the method was immunoSEQ multiplex PCR. Recorded here are under 45,000 clones, none singletons. Source material: peripheral blood mononuclear cells. The receptors were sampled from a person aged 18 to 75 in good health.

At least ten counts were recorded for this clone. With the read ending 3 residues before the CDR3 end, the germline J gene is used to fill in that end. This chain joins TRBV20-1 and TRBJ1-6; 8 nucleotides match TRBD1. J gave up 11 bases and V 4 bases, and 7 bases lay outside the gene matches. The CDR3 covers 13 residues. Per germline, CDR1 DFQATT and CDR2 SNEGSKA (reference sequence). CDR3 DNA (partial): TGCAGTGCTATCTTGGACAGGGAGGCACCC. Its protein product is CSAILDREAP. The whole CDR3 region reads CSAILDREAPLHF.

This clone came up many times. CDR3 DNA (partial): TGCAGTGCTAGAGATCGGACTAGCGGGCGCAATGAG. Amino acid sequence: CSARDRTSGRNE. The whole CDR3 reads CSARDRTSGRNEQFF. The chain has TRBV20-1 and TRBJ2-1; 11 bases fit TRBD2. The observed sequence ends 3 residues before the CDR3 terminus, with the missing tail filled in from the germline J gene. The CDR3 sequence is 15 residues long. J lost 6 bases, V lost 0 bases, and 4 bases had no gene match. Germline CDR1 reads DFQATT; CDR2 reads SNEGSKA (reference sequence).

This clone was recorded many times. The sequenced fragment ends 3 residues before the CDR3 boundary, so the rest is inferred from the germline J gene. The chain employs TRBV5-6 and TRBJ1-2; D uncertain. Germline V gene data show CDR1 as SGHDT and CDR2 as YYEEEE. The V gene lost 0 bases and the J gene lost 4 bases, with 13 bases spanning the gap. The CDR3 is made up of 15 amino acids. Partial CDR3 DNA: TGTGCCAGCAGCTTGGGCGTTCACCATAGCTATGGC. Amino acid sequence: CASSLGVHHSYG. The CDR3 as a whole reads CASSLGVHHSYGYTF.

This clone was seen many times. The read falls 3 residues short of the CDR3 end, and the missing part is taken from the germline J gene. The J gene is TRBJ2-3, the V gene TRBV7-1; 7 bases align to TRBD2. TRBV7-1 is flagged as an ORF with uncertain function. The CDR3 runs to 22 residues. Germline trimming cut 3 bases from V and 4 bases from J; bases unmatched to any gene: 28. The DNA read from the CDR3 is TGTGCCAGCAGCTCCCCCGTGGGCAGCGGGGCCCGTAGTTCTCACTCACCAGATACG. Residues: CASSSPVGSGARSSHSPDT. The whole CDR3 protein is CASSSPVGSGARSSHSPDTQYF.

Many counts were recorded for this clone. The read falls 3 residues short of the CDR3 end, and the missing part is taken from the germline J gene. The chain joins TRBV5-1 to TRBJ1-4, with a weak D call TRBD1 (5 bases). The CDR3 totals 17 residues. Germline V gene lookup returns CDR1 SGHRS and CDR2 YFSETQ. The covered CDR3 bases are TGCGCCAGCAGCTTGACCCATCAGGGATCAAATAATTCACCA. It specifies CASSLTHQGSNNSP. The CDR3, in full, reads CASSLTHQGSNNSPLFF.

As to this clone: Read data end 3 residues before the CDR3 end; the end is taken from the germline J gene. The chain employs TRBV19 and TRBJ1-2, with 7 bases matching TRBD1. Germline-derived CDR1 and CDR2 are LNHDA and SQIVND (reference sequence). This CDR3 has 13 residues. CDR3 bases read: TGTGCCAGTAGGCTGACAGGGTTGAATGAC. Amino acid sequence: CASRLTGLND. The CDR3 reads in full as CASRLTGLNDYTF.

This clone has at least ten counts. The sequence runs out 3 residues before the end of the CDR3; the remainder is reconstructed from the germline J gene. This chain links TRBV7-9 with TRBJ1-1, with TRBD1 as a possible D gene (5 bases). The germline V gene has CDR1 SEHNR and CDR2 FQNEAQ (reference sequence). V lost 7 bases and J lost 3, with 12 bases in between. The CDR3 length is 13 residues. CDR3 in amino acids: CASNRAGDTEAFF. The DNA read from the CDR3 is TGTGCCAGCAACCGGGCGGGGGACACTGAA.